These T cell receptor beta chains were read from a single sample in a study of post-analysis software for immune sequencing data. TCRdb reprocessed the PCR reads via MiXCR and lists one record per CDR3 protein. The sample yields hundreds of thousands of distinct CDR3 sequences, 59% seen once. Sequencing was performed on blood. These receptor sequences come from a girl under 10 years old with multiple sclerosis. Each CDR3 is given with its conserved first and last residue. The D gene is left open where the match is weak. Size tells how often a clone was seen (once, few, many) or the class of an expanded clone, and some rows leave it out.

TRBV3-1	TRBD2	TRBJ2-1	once	CASSRDLAGGSYNEQFF	TGTGCCAGCAGCCGAGACCTTGCCGGGGGGTCCTACAATGAGCAGTTCTTC
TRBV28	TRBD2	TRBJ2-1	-	CASSSSGRSNNEQFF	TGTGCCAGCAGTTCTAGCGGGAGGAGCAACAATGAGCAGTTCTTC
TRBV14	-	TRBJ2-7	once	CASSRGAFWPYEQYF	TGTGCCAGCAGCCGGGGCGCCTTTTGGCCCTACGAGCAGTACTTC
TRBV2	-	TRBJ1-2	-	CASSAGPGYTF	TGTGCCAGCAGTGCCGGCCCTGGCTACACCTTC
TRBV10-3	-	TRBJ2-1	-	CAISEPGFYNEQFF	TGTGCCATCAGTGAGCCTGGGTTCTACAATGAGCAGTTCTTC
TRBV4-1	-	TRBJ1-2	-	CASSQDDDRAGYYGYTF	TGCGCCAGCAGCCAAGACGACGACCGGGCAGGGTACTATGGCTACACCTTC
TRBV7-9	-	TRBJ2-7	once	CASSLTQYSYEQYF	TGTGCCAGCAGCTTAACACAGTACTCCTACGAGCAGTACTTC
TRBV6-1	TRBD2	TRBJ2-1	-	CASSFASGYNEQFF	TGTGCCAGCAGTTTTGCTAGCGGATACAATGAGCAGTTCTTC
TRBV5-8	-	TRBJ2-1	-	CASSFDVGLGNEQFF	TGTGCCAGCAGCTTCGACGTCGGGTTGGGTAATGAGCAGTTCTTC
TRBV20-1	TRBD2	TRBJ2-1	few	CSARYSGVFDEQFF	TGCAGTGCTAGATATAGCGGGGTTTTCGATGAGCAGTTCTTC
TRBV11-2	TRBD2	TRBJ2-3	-	CASSRLPGGPPDTQYF	TGTGCCAGCAGCCGACTACCGGGGGGGCCCCCAGATACGCAGTATTTT
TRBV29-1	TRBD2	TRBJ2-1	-	CSVERGLSDHEQFF	TGCAGCGTCGAGCGGGGCCTCTCGGATCATGAGCAGTTCTTC
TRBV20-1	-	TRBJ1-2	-	CSARSLGWDGYTF	TGCAGTGCTAGATCCTTGGGGTGGGATGGCTACACCTTC
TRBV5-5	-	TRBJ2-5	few	CASSLPPGVVETQYF	TGTGCCAGCAGCTTGCCCCCCGGGGTCGTAGAGACCCAGTACTTC
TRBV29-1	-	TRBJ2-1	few	CSVADSHNEQFF	TGCAGCGTTGCGGACAGCCACAATGAGCAGTTCTTC
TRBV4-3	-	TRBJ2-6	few	CASSQDPLGGWGKGANVLTF	TGCGCCAGCAGCCAAGATCCTCTCGGCGGCTGGGGGAAGGGAGCCAACGTCCTGACTTTC
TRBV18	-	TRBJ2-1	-	CASSPSRNNEQFF	TGTGCCAGCTCACCGAGCAGAAACAATGAGCAGTTCTTC
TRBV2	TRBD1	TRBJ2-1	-	CASISGQGRGYEQFF	TGTGCCAGCATATCGGGACAGGGGAGAGGCTATGAGCAGTTCTTC
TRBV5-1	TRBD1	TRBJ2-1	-	CASSLAPGGGNNEQFF	TGCGCCAGCAGCTTGGCCCCAGGGGGCGGGAATAATGAGCAGTTCTTC
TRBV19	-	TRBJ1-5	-	CASSRGADQPQHF	TGTGCCAGTAGCCGGGGGGCCGATCAGCCCCAGCATTTT
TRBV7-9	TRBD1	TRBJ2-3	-	CASSSDRGTFYGTDTQYF	TGTGCCAGCAGCTCGGACAGGGGGACATTCTATGGCACAGATACGCAGTATTTT
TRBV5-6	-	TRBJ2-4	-	CASSLVLPGGKNIQYF	TGTGCCAGCAGCTTAGTCCTTCCAGGAGGGAAAAACATTCAGTACTTC
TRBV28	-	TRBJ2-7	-	CASSSAMASSYEQYF	TGTGCCAGCAGTTCCGCTATGGCGAGCTCCTACGAGCAGTACTTC
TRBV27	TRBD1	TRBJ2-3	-	CASSMRTGGSADTQYF	TGTGCCAGCAGTATGAGGACAGGGGGCAGCGCAGATACGCAGTATTTT
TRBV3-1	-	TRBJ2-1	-	CASSPASKRNNEQFF	TGTGCCAGCAGCCCTGCTAGCAAAAGGAACAATGAGCAGTTCTTC
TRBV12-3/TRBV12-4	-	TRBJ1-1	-	CASSRQRPLLNTEAFF	TGTGCCAGCAGTCGACAGAGACCACTTCTGAACACTGAAGCTTTCTTT
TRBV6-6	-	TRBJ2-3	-	CASSYFLDPRDTNTQYF	TGTGCCAGCAGTTACTTCTTGGACCCCCGGGATACTAATACGCAGTATTTT
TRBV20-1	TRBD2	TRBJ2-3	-	CSAGGRASGTGTQYF	TGCAGTGCTGGCGGTCGGGCTAGCGGGACCGGTACGCAGTATTTT
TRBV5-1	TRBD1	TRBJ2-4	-	CASSPGQGIGIQYF	TGCGCCAGCAGCCCGGGACAGGGGATTGGGATTCAGTACTTC
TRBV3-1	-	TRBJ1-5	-	CASSQDLTANQPQHF	TGTGCCAGCAGCCAAGATCTAACAGCCAATCAGCCCCAGCATTTT
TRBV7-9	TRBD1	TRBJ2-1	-	CASSSTGGYNEQFF	TGTGCCAGCAGCTCTACAGGGGGTTACAATGAGCAGTTCTTC
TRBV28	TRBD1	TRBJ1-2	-	CASTGDVGYGYTF	TGTGCCAGTACAGGGGATGTCGGCTATGGCTACACCTTC
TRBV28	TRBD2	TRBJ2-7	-	CASRPGLAGPTYEQYF	TGTGCCAGCAGACCGGGACTAGCGGGGCCTACCTACGAGCAGTACTTC
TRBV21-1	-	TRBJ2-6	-	CASSKERGANVLTF	TGTGCCAGCAGCAAAGAACGCGGGGCCAACGTCCTGACTTTC
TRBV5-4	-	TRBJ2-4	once	CASSSQGETKNIQYF	TGTGCCAGCAGCTCTCAAGGGGAGACCAAAAACATTCAGTACTTC
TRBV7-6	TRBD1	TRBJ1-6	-	CASSADRGYNSPLHF	TGTGCCAGCAGTGCGGACAGGGGGTATAATTCACCCCTCCACTTT